This record concerns one T cell receptor (beta chain) sequence. The data were obtained in a study of blood T cell repertoires in COVID-19. Across the study: Sites in the United States, Italy and Spain provided acute and convalescent COVID-19 samples. Nucleic acid was either cDNA or gDNA, and it came from T cells, B-cell-depleted T cells, or PBMCs.

Original processing methods: Amplification of reference gene primers provided the estimated nucleated cell counts. Sequencing used immunoSEQ multiplex PCR; TCRdb keeps in-frame clones, though not all of them. V, J and clone size are taken as reported in that table, and D and trimming were inferred from the DNA itself. The table shows 100,000 or so clones, with 92% occurring only once. The germline gives CDR1 LNHDA, CDR2 SQIVND (reference sequence). The CDR3 is 13 residues long. V gave up 7 bases and J gave up 7 bases; unmatched junction bases: 7. Material for sequencing was peripheral blood. The gene calls are TRBV19 and TRBJ1-5; TRBD1 matches at 7 bases. The receptor's source is a woman aged 55-75 years with active COVID-19. As DNA, the CDR3 is TGTGCCAGTAATAACAGGGGAGAGCAGCCCCAGCATTTT. Protein: CASNNRGEQPQHF. Using reference TRBV19 and TRBJ1-5 for the parts outside the CDR3, the full variable domain is DGGITQSPKYLFRKEGQNVTLSCEQNLNHDAMYWYRQDPGQGLRLIYYSQIVNDFQKGDIAEGYSVSREKKESFPLTVTSAQKNPTAFYLCASNNRGEQPQHFGDGTRLSIL.